The sequence of this T cell receptor beta chain was determined in a study of sequential checkpoint blockade in melanoma (dated by TCRdb to between 2019 and 2020). Background for the entire study: Using 1:1 randomization, the trial assigned patients either to first-line nivolumab followed by ipilimumab (arm A) or to ipilimumab followed by nivolumab (arm B). Maintenance nivolumab came after each of the two trial sequences. Study-wide findings and limitations: The model for predicting response that combines TCR metrics with mutation burden needs to be validated in larger, independent patient cohorts.

Per the germline V gene, MDHEN is the CDR1 and SYDVKM is the CDR2. The CDR3 starts with the cysteine, ends with the phenylalanine, and has 18 residues. The read is trimmed to its CDR3 DNA, 54 bases read in frame from base 1. The junction shows trimming of 5 bases on V and 1 base on J, plus 24 bases between the germline ends. The treatment or condition label for this specimen denotes: randomized to nivolumab then ipilimumab (arm A) or the reverse (arm B). No trial patient had received prior DNA-damaging chemotherapy. On a FACS Aria II flow cytometer, live CD3+CD8+ cells that were negative for CD19 and CD56 were sorted from thawed PBMCs. Samples were obtained from patients with melanoma enrolled in CheckMate 064, a randomized, open-label phase II trial of sequential checkpoint blockade. Peripheral blood mononuclear cells were obtained through leukapheresis, purified using Ficoll-Paque, and frozen in human serum containing approximately 9.5% DMSO. Right after sorting, the blood CD3+CD8+ cells were verified to be >95% pure, and DNA extraction followed.

Remarks on this clone: Its recognized antigen is unknown. No base quality information exists; no much larger clone differs at one position.

The immunoSEQ Assay was used to immunosequence TCRbeta CDR3 regions from genomic DNA. Before high-throughput sequencing, the genomic DNA was amplified using bias-controlled multiplex PCR. On the authors' methods: To quantify the absolute abundance of each unique TCRbeta CDR3 region, the sequences were collapsed and filtered. Clonality was defined as 1 minus Pielou's evenness and was calculated using productive rearrangements only. A previously published method was used to identify clones whose frequencies were significantly greater in on-treatment samples than in baseline samples. TCRdb took over this immuneACCESS table, retaining in-frame rearrangements with V and J assigned. Such tables are incomplete; in checked studies, under half of the missing clones stem from an unresolved V gene, and the remainder is unexplained. That table is the source of V, J and clone size, and D and trimming were worked out from the DNA. This sample has 30,000 to 40,000 clones in its table, and roughly 86% of those were observed once. Less than 6% of the sample lies in the top ten.

The specimen comprised CD8+ T cells sorted from blood (inferred from file names), sampled from a patient given nivolumab and ipilimumab in sequence. This receptor was taken from a human donor with melanoma. The sequence joins TRBV28 to TRBJ2-7; the D gene is perhaps TRBD2, from 7 matching bases. In nucleotide form, the sequence is TGTGCCAGCAGTCCCCCGGGGGGCCAGCTTGTTTCATCCTACGAGCAGTACTTC. The translation is CASSPPGGQLVSSYEQYF.